These T cell receptor beta chains were read from a single sample in a study of T cell responses to AZD1222 COVID-19 vaccine. Clones were read by immunoSEQ multiplex PCR, and TCRdb kept only the in-frame ones, dropping some. The sample contains some 130,000 clones, 90% of which appear only once. The sequenced sample was peripheral blood, obtained on day 0 of AZD1222 vaccination. The receptors stem from an adult in good health. CDR3s include the opening cysteine and the closing phenylalanine or tryptophan. D genes are given only for firm matches. Size is stated for part of the rows, as once, few or many counts, or as a class when the clone is expanded.

d_call	clone_size	v_call	j_call	cdr3_nt	cdr3_aa
-	-	TRBV2	TRBJ2-2	TGTGCCAGCAGATCGACGAACACCGGGGAGCTGTTTTTT	CASRSTNTGELFF
-	few	TRBV15	TRBJ2-1	TGTGCCACCAGAGACGACAGACTTAATGAGCAGTTCTTC	CATRDDRLNEQFF
-	-	TRBV10-1	TRBJ1-2	TGCGCCAGCAGTGATGTGAAAAACTATGGCTACACCTTC	CASSDVKNYGYTF
-	-	TRBV6-2/TRBV6-3	TRBJ1-3	TGTGCCAGCAGTTACTCTAGAGGGGGGTTCTCTGGAAACACCATATATTTT	CASSYSRGGFSGNTIYF
TRBD1	-	TRBV4-3	TRBJ1-3	TGCGCCAGCAGCCAAGTTGCACAGGGGGCCATGGGGAACACCATATATTTT	CASSQVAQGAMGNTIYF
-	-	TRBV9	TRBJ2-2	TGTGCCAGCAGCGTAGAGGGGTGGGTCACCGGGGAGCTGTTTTTT	CASSVEGWVTGELFF
-	once	TRBV19	TRBJ1-5	TGTGCCAGTAGTACCCGAGGACGGTATAGCAATCAGCCCCAGCATTTT	CASSTRGRYSNQPQHF
TRBD2	-	TRBV28	TRBJ2-1	TGTGCCAGCAGCTTAGCGGGGGGGTACAATGAGCAGTTCTTC	CASSLAGGYNEQFF
TRBD1	-	TRBV12-3/TRBV12-4	TRBJ1-2	TGTGCCAGCAGTTCGGGACAGATCTATGGCTACACCTTC	CASSSGQIYGYTF
-	-	TRBV19	TRBJ2-7	TGTGCCACCCAAGCTGGGACACCTCCCTACGAGCAGTACTTC	CATQAGTPPYEQYF
-	-	TRBV21-1	TRBJ1-5	TGTGCCAGCAGCAAAGAGTCCGGTCTGTGGTTCCAGCCCCAGCATTTT	CASSKESGLWFQPQHF
-	-	TRBV19	TRBJ2-5	TGTGCCAGTAGTAACCGGGTCCCAACCGAGACCCAGTACTTC	CASSNRVPTETQYF
TRBD1	-	TRBV5-1	TRBJ1-4	TGCGCCAGCAGCTTGGTCACAGGGGCTAATGAAAAACTGTTTTTT	CASSLVTGANEKLFF
TRBD1	-	TRBV24-1	TRBJ1-4	TGTGCCACCAGTGCCCCGACAGGGGCAACTAATGAAAAACTGTTTTTT	CATSAPTGATNEKLFF
-	-	TRBV19	TRBJ2-7	TGTGCCAGTAGTATCGGCAGGGGAGCGTACGAGCAGTACTTC	CASSIGRGAYEQYF
TRBD2	-	TRBV5-1	TRBJ2-7	TGCGCCAGCAGCTTGGGGGCCCAGGGAGGGCACGAGCAGTACTTC	CASSLGAQGGHEQYF
-	-	TRBV5-1	TRBJ1-2	TGCGCCAGCAGCCCACCGGATGCACCCAACTATGGCTACACCTTC	CASSPPDAPNYGYTF
TRBD1	-	TRBV7-9	TRBJ2-7	TGTGCCAGCAGAGGGTCGATGGGACAGGTCGTGGACGAGCAGTACTTC	CASRGSMGQVVDEQYF
TRBD2	-	TRBV2	TRBJ2-5	TGTGCCAGCAGGGATAGCGGGGGGGCCGGGTCGGAGACCCAGTACTTC	CASRDSGGAGSETQYF
TRBD1	-	TRBV24-1	TRBJ2-1	TGTGCCACCAGGCCAACAGGGGGCGGCCCCAATGAGCAGTTCTTC	CATRPTGGGPNEQFF
-	-	TRBV4-1	TRBJ2-1	TGCGCCAGCAGCCAAGAAAGGGGCCAGGGAGGGGGTGAGCAGTTCTTC	CASSQERGQGGGEQFF
-	-	TRBV13	TRBJ2-1	TGTGCCAGCAGCCTAGGTCTATCCGGTGAGCAGTTCTTC	CASSLGLSGEQFF
-	-	TRBV2	TRBJ1-1	TGTGCCAGCAAACAGAAGATGAACACTGAAGCTTTCTTT	CASKQKMNTEAFF
-	-	TRBV19	TRBJ1-5	TGTGCCAGTAGTTGGGAGGGGAGCAATCAGCCCCAGCATTTT	CASSWEGSNQPQHF
TRBD1	-	TRBV7-2	TRBJ2-3	TGTGCCAGCAGCTTAATCGGGACAGCTAGCACAGATACGCAGTATTTT	CASSLIGTASTDTQYF
-	-	TRBV6-5	TRBJ1-1	TGTGCCAGCAGGACGGACAGTGGGACTGAAGCTTTCTTT	CASRTDSGTEAFF
-	-	TRBV3-1/TRBV3-2	TRBJ1-5	TGTGCCAGCAGCCAAGACAGGATCAATCAGCCCCAGCATTTT	CASSQDRINQPQHF
-	-	TRBV6-4	TRBJ1-1	TGTGCCAGCAGCCGACAGTTGAACACTGAAGCTTTCTTT	CASSRQLNTEAFF
-	-	TRBV9	TRBJ2-3	TGTGCCAGCAGCGTAGCCGGTATTGTAGATACGCAGTATTTT	CASSVAGIVDTQYF
-	-	TRBV4-1	TRBJ1-2	TGCGCCAGCAGCCAAGATTTACCGTCCCAGGGGCGCGAGTATGGCTACACCTTC	CASSQDLPSQGREYGYTF
-	-	TRBV7-2	TRBJ2-2	TGTGCCAGCAGCTTAGTACTAGAAGTGGGCGGGGAGCTGTTTTTT	CASSLVLEVGGELFF
-	once	TRBV18	TRBJ1-6	TGTGCCAGCTCACCCCTATCAGATTCACCCCTCCACTTT	CASSPLSDSPLHF
TRBD1	-	TRBV2	TRBJ2-7	TGTGCCAGCAGTGAAGTTGGGACAGGGGGATCCGAGCAGTACTTC	CASSEVGTGGSEQYF
TRBD1	few	TRBV7-7	TRBJ2-2	TGTGCTAGCAGAGGGACAGGGAACACCGGGGAGCTGTTTTTT	CASRGTGNTGELFF
-	once	TRBV6-1	TRBJ2-7	TGTGCCAGCAGTGAGGGTTCCTACGAGCAGTACTTC	CASSEGSYEQYF
TRBD1	-	TRBV7-3	TRBJ1-2	TGTGCCAGCAGCTTAGGACAGGGGGCCTATGGCTACACCTTC	CASSLGQGAYGYTF
-	-	TRBV3-1/TRBV3-2	TRBJ2-2	TGTGCCAGCAGCCAAGGAGATGTGATCGCCGGGGAGCTGTTTTTT	CASSQGDVIAGELFF
TRBD2	once	TRBV10-3	TRBJ2-1	TGTGCCATCATGGGGGGGGATGAGCAGTTCTTC	CAIMGGDEQFF
-	-	TRBV19	TRBJ1-1	TGTGCCAGTACCGCCGGGCCGAGATACGCTGAAGCTTTCTTT	CASTAGPRYAEAFF
-	-	TRBV18	TRBJ2-5	TGTGCCAGCTCACCAAGAGACCGAAGAAAAGAGACCCAGTACTTC	CASSPRDRRKETQYF
-	-	TRBV4-3	TRBJ1-5	TGCGCCAGCAGCCAGGGTAATCAGCCCCAGCATTTT	CASSQGNQPQHF
-	-	TRBV3-1/TRBV3-2	TRBJ2-4	TGTGCCAGCAGTCCTGACAGGTCCTTAGCCAAAAACATTCAGTACTTC	CASSPDRSLAKNIQYF
-	-	TRBV6-5	TRBJ2-1	TGTGCCAGCAGTTACTCGGCAGCCCTGTTCTTC	CASSYSAALFF
-	once	TRBV27	TRBJ1-3	TGTGCCAGCAGTCTCGGGTCGGGAAACACCATATATTTT	CASSLGSGNTIYF
-	-	TRBV24-1	TRBJ2-7	TGTGCCACCAGTTCCGGGTCCTACGAGCAGTACTTC	CATSSGSYEQYF
-	-	TRBV5-4	TRBJ1-6	TGTGCCAGCAGCTTGCGAACAGGCCCTAGCTCACCCCTCCACTTT	CASSLRTGPSSPLHF